These T cell receptor beta chains were read from a single sample in a study of cytomegalovirus exposure and HLA in healthy donors. The protocol was immunoSEQ multiplex PCR, while the TCRdb copy is restricted to in-frame clones and leaves out a portion. The table shows around 160,000 clones, with roughly 73% occurring only once. Sequenced material: PBMCs. The receptors originated from a woman aged 18-35 years in good health and CMV-seronegative. Both conserved end residues are part of each CDR3. D genes are given only for firm matches. Not every row has a clone size; where given, it reads once, few, many or a size class.

>TRBJ2-2|TRBD2|NA|18|TRBV9
TGTGCCAGCAGCGTACCCCCGGGAGGGGATTGGAACACCGGGGAGCTGTTTTTT
CASSVPPGGDWNTGELFF
>TRBJ1-3|NA|few|16|TRBV9
TGTGCCAGCAGCGTAGGATCACTGCACTCTGGAAACACCATATATTTT
CASSVGSLHSGNTIYF
>TRBJ1-2|NA|NA|12|TRBV5-4
TGTGCCAGCAGTAGGGGGTACTATGGCTACACCTTC
CASSRGYYGYTF
>TRBJ1-4|TRBD1|NA|14|TRBV7-9
TGTGCCAGCAGCTTTGGACAGGCTAATGAAAAACTGTTTTTT
CASSFGQANEKLFF
>TRBJ1-5|NA|NA|15|TRBV7-8
TGTGCCAGCAGCCGGGATGGGTGGATGGGTCAGCCCCAGCATTTT
CASSRDGWMGQPQHF
>TRBJ1-3|NA|NA|16|TRBV28
TGTGCCAGCAGTTTCTCGACAGGAGGCATAGGAAACACCATATATTTT
CASSFSTGGIGNTIYF
>TRBJ1-1|TRBD1|NA|15|TRBV12-5
TGTGCTAGTGGTTTGGGGGACAGGGCGGACACTGAAGCTTTCTTT
CASGLGDRADTEAFF
>TRBJ2-7|NA|NA|12|TRBV28
TGTGCCAGCAGTTTAGATACAGACGAGCAGTACTTC
CASSLDTDEQYF
>TRBJ1-5|TRBD1|NA|12|TRBV6-1
TGTGCCACAATACAGGGGGGCCAGCCCCAGCATTTT
CATIQGGQPQHF
>TRBJ1-2|NA|NA|16|TRBV4-1
TGCGCCAGCAGCCAAGATAACGAGGGCCTTAACTATGGCTACACCTTC
CASSQDNEGLNYGYTF
>TRBJ1-2|NA|NA|16|TRBV7-9
TGTGCCAGCAGCGGCGGGGGGGGCAGGGGACACTATGGCTACACCTTC
CASSGGGGRGHYGYTF
>TRBJ2-1|NA|NA|12|TRBV5-4
TGTGCCAGCAGCCTTACTACACGTGAGCAGTTCTTC
CASSLTTREQFF
>TRBJ1-5|TRBD1|NA|15|TRBV6-5
TGTGCCAGCAGCGACAGGGCCGCTAGCAATCAGCCCCAGCATTTT
CASSDRAASNQPQHF
>TRBJ2-5|NA|NA|15|TRBV4-3
TGCGCCAGCAGCCAAGATTTCCAGGGAATGGGGACCCAGTACTTC
CASSQDFQGMGTQYF
>TRBJ2-7|TRBD1|NA|15|TRBV5-6
TGTGCCAGCAGCTCACTAGGGGACAGGGGGTACGAGCAGTACTTC
CASSSLGDRGYEQYF
>TRBJ2-6|TRBD2|few|16|TRBV2
TGTGCCAGCAGTTCAGCGGGAGGCTCTGGGGCCAACGTCCTGACTTTC
CASSSAGGSGANVLTF
>TRBJ2-1|NA|once|18|TRBV10-1
TGCGCCAGCAGTGGGCTAGCCAAGCCGGGGAGCTCCTACAATGAGCAGTTCTTC
CASSGLAKPGSSYNEQFF
>TRBJ2-1|TRBD2|once|15|TRBV19
TGTGCCAGTAGTAGAATAGCGGGAGCCTACAATGAGCAGTTCTTC
CASSRIAGAYNEQFF
>TRBJ1-2|NA|NA|13|TRBV2
TGTGCCAGCAGCGTCGTCACAGGCTATGGCTACACCTTC
CASSVVTGYGYTF
>TRBJ2-7|NA|NA|11|TRBV2
TGTGCCAGCAGACCAGAATACGAGCAGTACTTC
CASRPEYEQYF
>TRBJ1-2|NA|NA|13|TRBV11-3
TGTGCCAGCAGCTTAGTGCGGAACTATGGCTACACCTTC
CASSLVRNYGYTF
>TRBJ2-7|TRBD2|NA|15|TRBV10-3
TGTGCCATCAGTGGGACTAGCGGGGGGGCCTACGAGCAGTACTTC
CAISGTSGGAYEQYF
>TRBJ1-4|TRBD1|once|14|TRBV11-2
TGTGCCAGCAGCTTGACAGGGGAGAGGGAAAAACTGTTTTTT
CASSLTGEREKLFF
>TRBJ2-5|TRBD2|few|16|TRBV5-6
TGTGCCAGCAGCTTGTGGACTAGCGCGTACCAAGAGACCCAGTACTTC
CASSLWTSAYQETQYF
>TRBJ1-4|TRBD1|NA|14|TRBV6-5
TGTGCCAGCAGTGAAAGACAGGGCCGTGAAAAACTGTTTTTT
CASSERQGREKLFF
>TRBJ1-5|NA|NA|13|TRBV16
TGTGCCAGCAGCCACGAACTCAATCAGCCCCAGCATTTT
CASSHELNQPQHF
>TRBJ1-5|NA|NA|13|TRBV6-5
TGTGCCAGCAGTTACTCGTATGATCAGCCCCAGCATTTT
CASSYSYDQPQHF
>TRBJ2-1|TRBD2|NA|16|TRBV7-9
TGTGCCAGCAGCTTAGGCGGTAGCGGGAGGGATAATGAGCAGTTCTTC
CASSLGGSGRDNEQFF